This TCR beta chain came from a study of radiotherapy plus CTLA-4 blockade in lung cancer. General observations from the study: The study found tumor-derived TCR clones expanded in blood after radiotherapy plus ipilimumab.

For this clone: Its antigen remains unidentified.

CDR3 length: 12 amino acids. Trimming removed 5 bases from V and 6 bases from J, with 11 bases in between. CDR1 and CDR2 (germline): GTSNPN, SVGIG (reference sequence). People whose metastatic non-small-cell lung cancer was chemo-refractory got focal radiation along with CTLA-4 blockade by ipilimumab. The repertoire was sequenced with immunoSEQ multiplex PCR; TCRdb's copy has only in-frame clones and lacks some. This table has over 70,000 clones, around 85% appearing once. Specimen: peripheral blood, collected from a patient treated with radiotherapy plus ipilimumab. The clonotype originates from a human donor with non-small cell lung cancer who had a partial response to radiotherapy plus ipilimumab. The chain uses TRBV30 and TRBJ2-1; a possible D gene is TRBD2 (5 bases). CDR3 DNA sequence: TGTGCCTGGGGAGGAGGAAGCAATGAGCAGTTCTTC. Residues: CAWGGGSNEQFF.